There are a few counts of the clone carrying this T cell receptor (beta chain). The antigen is not known. The data belong to a study of T cell responses to AZD1222 COVID-19 vaccine. Study context: Researchers grouped second doses given at about 4 or about 12 weeks into one pool. General observations from the study: Samples come after the peak T cell response, not at day 14. Females outnumbered males among donors, who were mostly white British; clonal diversity was possibly underestimated.

The assay was immunoSEQ multiplex PCR, and TCRdb's table has in-frame clones only and misses some. The data contain over 150,000 clones, roughly 90% of them singletons. This CDR3 region has 15 residues. Germline V CDR1 and CDR2: MNHEY, SVGEGT. V shed 2 bases and J shed 1 base, with 11 bases lying between them. This sample comprised peripheral blood, obtained on day 0 of AZD1222 vaccination. The clonotype comes from an adult in good health. V usage is TRBV6-2 or TRBV6-3 and J usage is TRBJ1-1; perhaps TRBD1 as D (5 bases). CDR3 nucleotides: TGTGCCAGCAGTTACGGGACTTACGGGAACACTGAAGCTTTCTTT. Its translation is CASSYGTYGNTEAFF.